This TCR beta chain was recovered during a study of shared clonotypes between healthy human individuals. The authors ran the assay at deep level. Original data processing: ImmunoSEQ output held junction-only sequences without quality scores, so filtering differed. Here immunoSEQ multiplex PCR was the method, and the copy in TCRdb shows in-frame clones only, minus some. V, J and clone size reflect that table, while D and trimming were determined from the DNA. The sample carries 2 million to 2.5 million clones, 80% to 95% recorded once. The CDR3 has 14 residues. The V end was cut by 7 bases, the J end by 2 bases, with 15 bases between. CDR1 is MNHEY and CDR2 is SVGAGI in the germline V gene.

This receptor was identified in a man younger than 35 in good health. Some clones in this sample may be carry-over from other donors' samples. Specimen: naive CD4+ T cells from PBMCs. Subset reported: CD45RA+ positively selected. V usage is TRBV6-5 and J usage is TRBJ2-7; either TRBD1 or TRBD2 may fit D (7 bases each). The CDR3 region is CASKGGGATYEQYF. CDR3 nucleotide sequence: TGTGCCAGCAAGGGAGGGGGCGCGACCTACGAGCAGTACTTC.